This is a list of T cell receptor beta chains from one sample in a study of blood T cells in healthy people across ages. TCRdb passed the 5' RACE reads through MiXCR, listing each CDR3 protein once. Of 790,000 or so distinct CDR3 sequences listed, 46% are singletons. The sample was blood. These receptors all come from a man older than 75 in good health. The CDR3 runs from the conserved cysteine through the conserved F or W. A D gene is named only where the DNA matches it firmly. Only some rows state a clone size, as once, few, many or a class for expanded clones.

clone size,J gene,D gene,V gene,CDR3 protein,CDR3 DNA
.,TRBJ2-3,TRBD2,TRBV10-3,CAVSSGADTRYF,TGTGCCGTCTCTAGCGGAGCAGATACGCGGTATTTT
.,TRBJ2-3,TRBD1,TRBV11-3,CASRPGTGGPDTQYF,TGTGCCAGCAGGCCCGGGACAGGGGGACCAGATACGCAGTATTTT
.,TRBJ2-5,TRBD2,TRBV29-1,CSVEDRGAGAGETQYF,TGCAGCGTTGAAGATCGAGGGGCGGGAGCTGGGGAGACCCAGTACTTC
.,TRBJ2-7,.,TRBV14,CASSDWDLQAQYF,TGTGCCAGCAGCGACTGGGATCTACAAGCCCAGTACTTC
.,TRBJ1-5,.,TRBV2,CASSVRRNNQPQHF,TGTGCCAGCAGTGTCCGGAGGAATAATCAGCCCCAGCATTTT
.,TRBJ2-1,TRBD2,TRBV20-1,CSARDLDPVSGSGYNEQFF,TGCAGTGCTAGAGATCTCGATCCGGTTAGCGGGAGTGGCTACAATGAGCAGTTCTTC
.,TRBJ2-7,TRBD2,TRBV29-1,CSVPEIRLAANNEQYF,TGCAGCGTCCCTGAGATTAGACTAGCGGCCAACAATGAGCAGTACTTC
many,TRBJ2-7,TRBD2,TRBV20-1,CSARVLGRATYEQYF,TGCAGTGCTAGAGTCCTTGGGAGGGCGACCTACGAGCAGTACTTC
.,TRBJ2-1,.,TRBV7-3,CASSAGHYNEQFF,TGTGCCAGCAGTGCTGGACACTACAATGAGCAGTTCTTC
.,TRBJ2-1,TRBD2,TRBV2,CASGGTSSPNEQFF,TGTGCCAGCGGCGGGACTAGCAGCCCCAATGAGCAGTTCTTC
few,TRBJ2-5,TRBD2,TRBV5-5,CASSSRLAGAGETQYF,TGTGCCAGCAGCTCCCGCTTAGCGGGAGCGGGAGAGACCCAGTACTTC
many,TRBJ2-7,.,TRBV4-1,CASSQDQLDEQYF,TGCGCCAGCAGCCAAGATCAACTGGACGAGCAGTACTTC
.,TRBJ1-1,.,TRBV4-2,CASSQPTLMNTEAFF,TGTGCCAGCAGCCAACCGACCCTTATGAACACTGAAGCTTTCTTT
few,TRBJ2-1,TRBD2,TRBV11-3,CASSSIEGLDSYNEQFF,TGTGCCAGCAGCTCCATCGAGGGACTAGATTCCTACAATGAGCAGTTCTTC
.,TRBJ2-1,TRBD1,TRBV5-1,CASSLGTGSHNEQFF,TGCGCCAGCAGCCTCGGGACAGGGTCGCACAATGAGCAGTTCTTC
few,TRBJ2-7,TRBD2,TRBV29-1,CSAELSVREGPYEQYF,TGCAGCGCCGAGCTTTCAGTAAGGGAGGGCCCCTACGAGCAGTACTTC
.,TRBJ1-1,.,TRBV29-1,CSVDGSGWADTEAFF,TGCAGCGTTGACGGTAGCGGTTGGGCGGACACTGAAGCTTTCTTT
few,TRBJ1-2,.,TRBV20-1,CSFSGSNGYTF,TGCAGTTTTTCAGGGTCAAATGGCTACACCTTC
few,TRBJ2-7,TRBD1,TRBV20-1,CSARDPTGTREQYF,TGCAGTGCTAGAGATCCGACAGGGACCCGCGAGCAGTACTTC
.,TRBJ2-7,.,TRBV12-3/TRBV12-4,CTSSFAYSYEQYF,TGTACCAGCAGTTTCGCCTACTCCTACGAGCAGTACTTC
.,TRBJ2-7,.,TRBV11-2,CASSFRNEQYF,TGTGCCAGCAGCTTTAGAAACGAGCAGTACTTC
.,TRBJ2-2,TRBD2,TRBV4-2,CASSQRTSGSAAGELFF,TGTGCCAGCAGCCAACGGACTAGCGGGAGCGCCGCCGGGGAGCTGTTTTTT
many,TRBJ2-7,TRBD1,TRBV28,CASSGGQGGTYEQYF,TGTGCCAGCAGCGGCGGACAGGGGGGGACCTACGAGCAGTACTTC
.,TRBJ2-1,TRBD2,TRBV25-1,CASSEIITFSGGANEQFF,TGTGCCAGCAGTGAAATTATAACGTTTAGCGGGGGGGCCAATGAGCAGTTCTTC
.,TRBJ2-4,.,TRBV7-2,CASDGGLAKNIQYF,TGTGCCAGCGACGGGGGACTAGCCAAAAACATTCAGTACTTC
few,TRBJ1-2,.,TRBV11-2,CASSLAQGGYGYTF,TGTGCCAGCAGCTTAGCACAGGGCGGGTATGGCTACACCTTC